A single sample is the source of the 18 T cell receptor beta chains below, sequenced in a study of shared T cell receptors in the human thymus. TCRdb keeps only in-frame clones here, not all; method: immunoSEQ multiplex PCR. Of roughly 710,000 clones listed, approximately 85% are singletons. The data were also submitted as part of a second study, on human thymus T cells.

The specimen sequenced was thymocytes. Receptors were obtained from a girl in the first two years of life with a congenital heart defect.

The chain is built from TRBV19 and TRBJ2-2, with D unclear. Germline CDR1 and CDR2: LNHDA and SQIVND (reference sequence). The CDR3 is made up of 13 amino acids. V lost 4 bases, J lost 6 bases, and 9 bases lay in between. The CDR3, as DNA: TGTGCCAGTAGTACCGGTTCCCCCGGGGAGCTGTTTTTT. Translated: CASSTGSPGELFF.

CDR3 sequence: CASSLQGGNGYTF. CDR3 nucleotide sequence: TGTGCCAGTAGTTTACAGGGCGGCAATGGCTACACCTTC. V and J are TRBV19 and TRBJ1-2; possibly TRBD1 for D (6 bases). CDR1 is LNHDA and CDR2 is SQIVND in the germline V gene (reference sequence). This CDR3 is built from 13 residues. Trimming removed 5 bases at V and 6 bases at J, with 13 bases between.

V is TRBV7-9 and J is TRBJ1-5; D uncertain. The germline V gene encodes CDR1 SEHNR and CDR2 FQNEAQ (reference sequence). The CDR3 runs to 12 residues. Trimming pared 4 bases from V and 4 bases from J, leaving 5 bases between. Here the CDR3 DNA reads TGTGCCAGCAGCTCCTATAATCAGCCCCAGCATTTT. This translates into CASSSYNQPQHF.

The CDR3 is CASGGEAGANVLTF. CDR3 in DNA: TGTGCCAGCGGTGGGGAGGCTGGGGCCAACGTCCTGACTTTC. This sequence joins TRBV6-5 and TRBJ2-6; D may be TRBD2 (6 bases). Germline assignment: CDR1 MNHEY and CDR2 SVGAGI. Trimming took off 8 bases at V and 2 bases at J, with 10 bases between the two ends. The length of the CDR3 is 14 residues.

In nucleotides, the CDR3 is TGTGCCAGCTCACCACTTCTCGCAGAGTTGGGACAGGGGTATGGAAACACCATATATTTT. Its protein product is CASSPLLAELGQGYGNTIYF. The chain has TRBV18 and TRBJ1-3, with 10 bases that match TRBD1. With V trimmed by 1 base and J by 3 bases, 15 bases remained unmatched. Germline CDR1 KGHSH, CDR2 LQKENI. This CDR3 region has 20 residues.

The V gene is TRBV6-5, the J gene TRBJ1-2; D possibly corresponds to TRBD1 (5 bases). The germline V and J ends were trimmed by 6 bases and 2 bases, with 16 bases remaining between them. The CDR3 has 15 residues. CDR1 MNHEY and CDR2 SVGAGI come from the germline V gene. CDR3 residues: CASRTPGEGNYGYTF. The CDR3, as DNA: TGTGCCAGCAGAACCCCGGGGGAGGGGAACTATGGCTACACCTTC.

The CDR3 loop reads CASSPRELSTDTQYF. CDR3 nucleotides: TGCGCCAGCAGCCCCCGGGAGTTAAGCACAGATACGCAGTATTTT. This rearrangement joins TRBV4-3 to TRBJ2-3; possibly TRBD2 for D (6 bases). This CDR3 comprises 15 residues. V lost 4 bases and J 0 bases, leaving 11 bases between the germline ends. CDR1 and CDR2 (germline): LGHNA, YSLEER.

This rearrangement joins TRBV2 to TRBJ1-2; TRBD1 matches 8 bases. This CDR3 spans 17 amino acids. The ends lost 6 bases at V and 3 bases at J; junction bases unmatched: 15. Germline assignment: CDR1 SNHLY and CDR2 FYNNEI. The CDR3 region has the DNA TGTGCCAGCAGCCAAAGAAAACCAACAGGGGGTGACTATGGCTACACCTTC. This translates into CASSQRKPTGGDYGYTF.

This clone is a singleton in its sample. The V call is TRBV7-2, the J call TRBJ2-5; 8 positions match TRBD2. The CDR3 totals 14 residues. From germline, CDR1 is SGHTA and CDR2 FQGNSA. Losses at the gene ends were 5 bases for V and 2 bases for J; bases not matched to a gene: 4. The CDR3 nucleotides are TGTGCCAGCAGCCATTCTAGCGGGCAAGAGACCCAGTACTTC. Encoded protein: CASSHSSGQETQYF.

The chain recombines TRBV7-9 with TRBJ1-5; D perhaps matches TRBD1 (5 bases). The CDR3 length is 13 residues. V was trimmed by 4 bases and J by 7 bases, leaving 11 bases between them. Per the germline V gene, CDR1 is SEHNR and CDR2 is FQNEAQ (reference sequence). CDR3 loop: CASSSTGGQPQHF. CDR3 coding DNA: TGTGCCAGCAGCTCGACCGGGGGGCAGCCCCAGCATTTT.

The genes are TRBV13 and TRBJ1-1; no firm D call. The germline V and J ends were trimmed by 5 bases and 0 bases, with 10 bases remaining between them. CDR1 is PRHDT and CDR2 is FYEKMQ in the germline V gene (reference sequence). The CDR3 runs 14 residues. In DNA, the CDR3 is TGTGCCAGCAGCCTGAGGCTGATGAACACTGAAGCTTTCTTT. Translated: CASSLRLMNTEAFF.

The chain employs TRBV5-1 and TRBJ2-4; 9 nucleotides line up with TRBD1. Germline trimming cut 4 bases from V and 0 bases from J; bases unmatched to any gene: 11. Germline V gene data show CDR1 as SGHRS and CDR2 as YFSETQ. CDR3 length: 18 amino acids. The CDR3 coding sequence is TGCGCCAGCAGCCCGACTCTTGGGGACAGGGAAGCCAAAAACATTCAGTACTTC. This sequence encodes CASSPTLGDREAKNIQYF.

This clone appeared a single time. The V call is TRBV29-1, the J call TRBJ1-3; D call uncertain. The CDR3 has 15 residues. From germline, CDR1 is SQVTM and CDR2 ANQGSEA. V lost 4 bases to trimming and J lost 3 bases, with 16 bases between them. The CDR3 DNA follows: TGCAGCGTTGGAGTAGGCGGGTATGATGGAAACACCATATATTTT. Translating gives CSVGVGGYDGNTIYF.

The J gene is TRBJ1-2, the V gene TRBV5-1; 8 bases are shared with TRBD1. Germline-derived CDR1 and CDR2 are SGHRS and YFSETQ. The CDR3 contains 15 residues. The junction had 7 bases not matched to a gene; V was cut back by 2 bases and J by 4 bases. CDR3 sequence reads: CASSLTGGYSYGYTF. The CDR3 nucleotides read TGCGCCAGCAGCTTAACAGGGGGATACAGCTATGGCTACACCTTC. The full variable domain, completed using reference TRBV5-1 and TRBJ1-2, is KAGVTQTPRYLIKTRGQQVTLSCSPISGHRSVSWYQQTPGQGLQFLFEYFSETQRNKGNFPGRFSGRQFSNSRSEMNVSTLELGDSALYLCASSLTGGYSYGYTFGSGTRLTVV.

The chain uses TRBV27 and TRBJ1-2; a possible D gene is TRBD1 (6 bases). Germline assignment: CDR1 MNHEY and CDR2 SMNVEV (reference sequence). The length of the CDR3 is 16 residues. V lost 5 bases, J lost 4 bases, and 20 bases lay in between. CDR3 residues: CASSLHRDPASYGYTF. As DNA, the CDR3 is TGTGCCAGCAGTCTACACAGGGATCCTGCGTCCTATGGCTACACCTTC.

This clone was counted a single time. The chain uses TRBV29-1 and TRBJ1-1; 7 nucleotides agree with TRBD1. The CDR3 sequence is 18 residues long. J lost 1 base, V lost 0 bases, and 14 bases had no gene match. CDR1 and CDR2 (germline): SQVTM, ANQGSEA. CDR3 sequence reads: CSVEDFYGGGHRNTEAFF. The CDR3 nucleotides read TGCAGCGTTGAAGATTTTTACGGAGGGGGCCACAGGAACACTGAAGCTTTCTTT.

The CDR3 region has the DNA TGTGCCAGTAGTCTTTCCCGAGGGGGAAGAGAAAGCAATCAGCCCCAGCATTTT. It yields the protein CASSLSRGGRESNQPQHF. The genes are TRBV19 and TRBJ1-5; possible D gene TRBD1, 6 bases. With 5 bases removed from V and 1 base from J, the gap between germline ends came to 21 bases. Germline assignment: CDR1 LNHDA and CDR2 SQIVND (reference sequence). The CDR3 loop spans 18 amino acids.

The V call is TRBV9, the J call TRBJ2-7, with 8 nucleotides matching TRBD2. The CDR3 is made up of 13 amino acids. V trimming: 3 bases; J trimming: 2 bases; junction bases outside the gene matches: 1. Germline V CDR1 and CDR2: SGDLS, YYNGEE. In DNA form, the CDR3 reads TGTGCCAGCAGCGAAGCGGGGGCCTACGAGCAGTACTTC. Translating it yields CASSEAGAYEQYF.